This TCR beta chain was observed in a study of T cell clonality in common variable immunodeficiency. Here immunoSEQ multiplex PCR was the method, and the copy in TCRdb shows in-frame clones only, minus some. Listed for the sample are fewer than 60,000 clones, none seen a single time. Most patients and controls had Caucasian heritage. The CDR3 has 16 residues. V lost 4 bases to trimming and J lost 0 bases; unmatched junction nucleotides: 4. Germline-derived CDR1 and CDR2 are LNHDA and SQIVND (reference sequence). This clone showed up many times. The CDR3 end falls 3 residues outside the read, so it is completed with the germline J gene.

The source material was peripheral blood mononuclear cells. This clonotype originated in a person aged 18 to 75 in good health. The rearrangement links TRBV19 to TRBJ2-1; 9 bases match TRBD2. The sequenced CDR3 bases are TGTGCCAGTAGTAGACTAGCGGCCAGCTCCTACAATGAG. This encodes CASSRLAASSYNE. The full CDR3 protein is CASSRLAASSYNEQFF.